This T cell receptor beta chain was found in a study of blood T cell repertoires in COVID-19. For the study at large: Samples came from the United States, Italy and Spain, spanning acute and convalescent COVID-19.

The CDR3 is 12 amino acids. V gave up 5 bases and J gave up 9 bases, with 11 bases separating them. CDR1 and CDR2 (germline): LGHNT, FRNRAP. Assay used: immunoSEQ multiplex PCR; TCRdb lists only in-frame clones, some missing. The data contain 150,000 to 200,000 clones, 80% to 90% of them seen just once; the ten biggest clones take up around 12%. The source is a woman in her sixties or seventies with COVID-19, enrolled during active disease. The sample was peripheral blood. The rearrangement links TRBV12-5 to TRBJ2-1; possible D gene TRBD1, 6 bases. The CDR3 sequence is CASGIQGSEQFF. The CDR3 nucleotides are TGTGCTAGTGGTATCCAGGGGTCTGAGCAGTTCTTC.